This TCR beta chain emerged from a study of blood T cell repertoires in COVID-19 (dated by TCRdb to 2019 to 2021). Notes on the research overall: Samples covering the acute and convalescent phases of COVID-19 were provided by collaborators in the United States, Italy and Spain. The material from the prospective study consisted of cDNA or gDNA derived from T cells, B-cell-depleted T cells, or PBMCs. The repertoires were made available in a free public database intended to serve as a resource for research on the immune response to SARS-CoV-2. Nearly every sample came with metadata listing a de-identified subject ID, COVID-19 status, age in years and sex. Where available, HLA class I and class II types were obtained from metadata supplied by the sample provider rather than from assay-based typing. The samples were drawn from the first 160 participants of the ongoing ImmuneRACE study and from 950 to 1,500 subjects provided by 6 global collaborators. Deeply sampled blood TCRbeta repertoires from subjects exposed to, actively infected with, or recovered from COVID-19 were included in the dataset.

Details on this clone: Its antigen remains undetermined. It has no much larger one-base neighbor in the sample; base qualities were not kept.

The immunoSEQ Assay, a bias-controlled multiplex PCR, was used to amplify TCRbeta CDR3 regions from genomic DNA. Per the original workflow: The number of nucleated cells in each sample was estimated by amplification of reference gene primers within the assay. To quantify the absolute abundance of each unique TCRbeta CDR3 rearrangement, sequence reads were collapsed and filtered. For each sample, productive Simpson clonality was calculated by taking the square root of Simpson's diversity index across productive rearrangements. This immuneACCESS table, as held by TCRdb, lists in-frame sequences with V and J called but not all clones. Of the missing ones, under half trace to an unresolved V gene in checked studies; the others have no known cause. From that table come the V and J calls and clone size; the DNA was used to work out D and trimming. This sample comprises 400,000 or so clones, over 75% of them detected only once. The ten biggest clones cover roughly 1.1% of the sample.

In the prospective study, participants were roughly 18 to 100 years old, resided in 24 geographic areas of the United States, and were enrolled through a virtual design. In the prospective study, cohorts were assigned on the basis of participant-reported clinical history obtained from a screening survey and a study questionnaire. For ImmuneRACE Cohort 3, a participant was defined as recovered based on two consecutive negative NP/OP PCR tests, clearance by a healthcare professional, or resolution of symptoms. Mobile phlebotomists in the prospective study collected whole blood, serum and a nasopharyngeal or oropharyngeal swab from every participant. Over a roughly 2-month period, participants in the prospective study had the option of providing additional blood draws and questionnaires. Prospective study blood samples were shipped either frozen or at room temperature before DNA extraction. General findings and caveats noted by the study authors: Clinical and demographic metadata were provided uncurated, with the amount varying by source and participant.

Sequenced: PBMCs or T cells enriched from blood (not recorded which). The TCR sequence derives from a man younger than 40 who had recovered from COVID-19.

The nucleotide sequence reads TGTGCCAGCAGCTTGGATCTACAGGGCGGGGGAAACACCATATATTTT. Translated, it gives CASSLDLQGGGNTIYF. Rearrangement joined TRBV5-6 to TRBJ1-3; TRBD1 is perhaps the D gene, given 6 matching bases. The junction shows trimming of 0 bases on V and 4 bases on J, plus 14 bases between the germline ends. The germline V gene yields SGHDT for CDR1 and YYEEEE for CDR2. Spanning cysteine to phenylalanine, the CDR3 consists of 16 amino acids. The only DNA kept is the CDR3, 48 bases in frame from the first base.